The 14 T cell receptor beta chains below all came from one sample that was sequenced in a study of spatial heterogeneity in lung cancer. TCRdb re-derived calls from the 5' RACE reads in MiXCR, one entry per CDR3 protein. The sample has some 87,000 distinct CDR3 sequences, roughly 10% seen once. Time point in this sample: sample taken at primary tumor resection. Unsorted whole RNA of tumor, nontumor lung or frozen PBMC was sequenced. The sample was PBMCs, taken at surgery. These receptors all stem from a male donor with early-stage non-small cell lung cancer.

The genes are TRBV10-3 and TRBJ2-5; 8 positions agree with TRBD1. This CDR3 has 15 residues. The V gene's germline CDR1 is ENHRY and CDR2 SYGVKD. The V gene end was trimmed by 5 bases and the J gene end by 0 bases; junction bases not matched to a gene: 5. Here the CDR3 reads CAISPGGTDQETQYF. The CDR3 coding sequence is TGTGCCATCAGTCCAGGGGGCACCGACCAAGAGACCCAGTACTTC.

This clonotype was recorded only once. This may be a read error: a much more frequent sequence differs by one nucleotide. In DNA, the CDR3 is TGTACCAGCAGCTTGCGCAGCGGAGGATCCTACAATGAGCAGTTCTTC. As protein: CTSSLRSGGSYNEQFF. The rearrangement joins TRBV5-4 to TRBJ2-1; a possible D gene is TRBD2 (5 bases). Germline CDR1 and CDR2: SGHNT and YYREEE (reference sequence). This CDR3 has 16 residues.

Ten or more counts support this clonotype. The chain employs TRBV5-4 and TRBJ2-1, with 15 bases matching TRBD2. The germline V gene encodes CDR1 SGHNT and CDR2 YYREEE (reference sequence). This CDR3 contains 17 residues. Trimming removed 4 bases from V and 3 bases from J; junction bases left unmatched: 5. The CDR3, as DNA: TGTGCCAGCAGCCAGGGACTAGCGGGGGGCCTCTACAATGAGCAGTTCTTC. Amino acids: CASSQGLAGGLYNEQFF.

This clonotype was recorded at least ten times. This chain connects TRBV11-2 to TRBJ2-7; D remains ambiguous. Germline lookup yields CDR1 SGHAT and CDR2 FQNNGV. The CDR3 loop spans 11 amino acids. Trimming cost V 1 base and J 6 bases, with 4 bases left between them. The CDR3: CASSLVTEQYF. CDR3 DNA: TGTGCCAGCAGCTTAGTTACCGAGCAGTACTTC. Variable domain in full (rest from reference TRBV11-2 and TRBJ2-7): EAGVAQSPRYKIIEKRQSVAFWCNPISGHATLYWYQQILGQGPKLLIQFQNNGVVDDSQLPKDRFSAERLKGVDSTLKIQPAKLEDSAVYLCASSLVTEQYFGPGTRLTVT.

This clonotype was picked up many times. The CDR3 sequence is CASSLGRETQYF. The CDR3 nucleotides read TGTGCCAGCAGCCTCGGCAGAGAGACCCAGTACTTC. This chain links TRBV11-2 with TRBJ2-5; D is ambiguous. The CDR3 spans 12 residues. Trimming removed 5 bases from V and 4 bases from J, with 8 bases in between. CDR1 and CDR2 (germline): SGHAT, FQNNGV.

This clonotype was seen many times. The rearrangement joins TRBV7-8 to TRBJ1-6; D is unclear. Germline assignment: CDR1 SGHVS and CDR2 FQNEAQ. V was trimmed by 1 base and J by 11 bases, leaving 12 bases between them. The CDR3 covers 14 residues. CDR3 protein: CASSLDSFMAPLHF. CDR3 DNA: TGTGCCAGCAGCTTAGACAGCTTTATGGCACCCCTCCACTTT.

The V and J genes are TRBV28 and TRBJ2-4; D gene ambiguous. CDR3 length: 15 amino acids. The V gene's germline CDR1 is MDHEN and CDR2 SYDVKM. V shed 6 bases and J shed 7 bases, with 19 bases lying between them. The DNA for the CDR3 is TGTGCCAGCAGCACCTCTGGGCGCTCGTCCAACATTCAGTACTTC. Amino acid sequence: CASSTSGRSSNIQYF.

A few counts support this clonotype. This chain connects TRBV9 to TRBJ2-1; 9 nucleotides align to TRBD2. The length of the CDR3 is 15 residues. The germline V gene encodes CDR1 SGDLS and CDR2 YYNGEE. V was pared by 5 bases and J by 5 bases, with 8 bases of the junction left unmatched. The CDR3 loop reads CASSLSGGPHNEQFF. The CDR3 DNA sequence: TGTGCCAGCAGTCTCAGCGGGGGGCCCCACAATGAGCAGTTCTTC.

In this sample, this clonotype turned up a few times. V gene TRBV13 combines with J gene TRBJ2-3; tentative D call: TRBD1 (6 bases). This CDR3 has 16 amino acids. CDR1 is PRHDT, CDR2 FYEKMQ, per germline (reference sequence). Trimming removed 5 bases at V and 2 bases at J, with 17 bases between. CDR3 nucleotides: TGTGCCAGCAGCCCTGGGACACTTATCCTCACAGATACGCAGTATTTT. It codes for CASSPGTLILTDTQYF. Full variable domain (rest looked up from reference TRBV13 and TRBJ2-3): AAGVIQSPRHLIKEKRETATLKCYPIPRHDTVYWYQQGPGQDPQFLISFYEKMQSDKGSIPDRFSAQQFSDYHSELNMSSLELGDSALYFCASSPGTLILTDTQYFGPGTRLTVL.

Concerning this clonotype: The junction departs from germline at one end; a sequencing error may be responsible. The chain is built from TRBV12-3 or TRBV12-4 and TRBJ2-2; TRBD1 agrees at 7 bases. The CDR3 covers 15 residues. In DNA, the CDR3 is TGTGCCAGCAGTCTAGCAGGGGGGAACACCGGGGAGCTGTTTTTT. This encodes CASSLAGGNTGELFF.

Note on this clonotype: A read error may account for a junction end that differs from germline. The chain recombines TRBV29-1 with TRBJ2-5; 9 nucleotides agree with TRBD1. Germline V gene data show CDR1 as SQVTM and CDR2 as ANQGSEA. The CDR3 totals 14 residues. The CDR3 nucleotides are TGCAGCGTCGAAGGGGACAGGGTGGGCGAGACCCAGTACTTC. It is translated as CSVEGDRVGETQYF.

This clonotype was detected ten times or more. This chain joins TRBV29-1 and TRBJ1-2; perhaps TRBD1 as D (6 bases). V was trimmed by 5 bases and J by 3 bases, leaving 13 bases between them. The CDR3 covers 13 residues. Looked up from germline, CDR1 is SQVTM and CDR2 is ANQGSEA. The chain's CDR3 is CSVLGGADYGYTF. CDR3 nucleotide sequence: TGCAGCGTTTTGGGGGGCGCCGACTATGGCTACACCTTC.

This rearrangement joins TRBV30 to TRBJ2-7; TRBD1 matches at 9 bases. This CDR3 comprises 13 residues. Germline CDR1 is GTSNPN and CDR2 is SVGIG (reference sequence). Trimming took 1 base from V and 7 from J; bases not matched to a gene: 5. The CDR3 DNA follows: TGTGCCTGGAGTGGGACAGGGGCGGGGGAGCAGTACTTC. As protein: CAWSGTGAGEQYF.

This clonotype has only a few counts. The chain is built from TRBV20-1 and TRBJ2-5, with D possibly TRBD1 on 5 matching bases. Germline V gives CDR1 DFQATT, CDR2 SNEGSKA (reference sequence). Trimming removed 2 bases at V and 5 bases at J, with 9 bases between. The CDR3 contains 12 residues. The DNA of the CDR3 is TGCAGTGCTAGAATGGGGCCGGAGACCCAGTACTTC. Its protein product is CSARMGPETQYF.